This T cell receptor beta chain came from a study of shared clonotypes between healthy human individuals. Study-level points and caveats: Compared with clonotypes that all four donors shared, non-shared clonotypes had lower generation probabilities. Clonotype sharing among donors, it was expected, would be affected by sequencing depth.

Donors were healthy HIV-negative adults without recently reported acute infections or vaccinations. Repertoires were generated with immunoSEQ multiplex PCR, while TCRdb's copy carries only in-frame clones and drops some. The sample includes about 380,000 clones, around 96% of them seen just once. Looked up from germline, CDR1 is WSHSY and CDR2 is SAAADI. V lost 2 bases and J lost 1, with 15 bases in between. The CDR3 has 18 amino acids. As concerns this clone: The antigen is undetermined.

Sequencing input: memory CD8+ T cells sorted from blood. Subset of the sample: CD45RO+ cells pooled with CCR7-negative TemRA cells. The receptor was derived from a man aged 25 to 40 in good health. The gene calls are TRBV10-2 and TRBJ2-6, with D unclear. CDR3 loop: CASSEMRNRWSGANVLTF. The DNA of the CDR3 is TGCGCCAGCAGTGAGATGCGGAACAGATGGTCTGGGGCCAACGTCCTGACTTTC.